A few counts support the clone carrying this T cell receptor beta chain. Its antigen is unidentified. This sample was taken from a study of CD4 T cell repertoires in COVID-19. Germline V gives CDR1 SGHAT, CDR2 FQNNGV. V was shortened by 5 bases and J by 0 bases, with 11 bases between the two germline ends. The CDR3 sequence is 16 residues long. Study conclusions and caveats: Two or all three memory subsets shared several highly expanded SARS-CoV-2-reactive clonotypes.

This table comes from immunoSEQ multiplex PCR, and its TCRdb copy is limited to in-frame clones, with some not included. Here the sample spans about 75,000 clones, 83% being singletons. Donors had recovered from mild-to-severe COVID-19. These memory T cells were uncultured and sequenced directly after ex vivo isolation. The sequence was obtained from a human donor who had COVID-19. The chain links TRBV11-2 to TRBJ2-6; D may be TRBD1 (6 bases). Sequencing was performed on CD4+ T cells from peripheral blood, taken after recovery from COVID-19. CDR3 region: CASSPTGPSGANVLTF. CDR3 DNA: TGTGCCAGCAGCCCGACAGGTCCCTCTGGGGCCAACGTCCTGACTTTC.